This T cell receptor beta chain was documented in a study of T cell repertoires in cytomegalovirus infection. A single record per CDR3 protein comes from TCRdb applying MiXCR to the reads. This repertoire shows 450,000 to 600,000 distinct CDR3 sequences, roughly 42% found once; its top ten account for about 41%. Turning to this clonotype: The antigen is unknown.

Germline V gene sequence: CDR1 KGHSH, CDR2 LQKENI. V was clipped by 2 bases and J by 5 bases, with 10 bases between them. This CDR3 is 14 amino acids long. This sequence originates from a human donor in good health (CMV status not recorded). Some clones in this sample may be carry-over from other donors' samples. V and J are TRBV18 and TRBJ2-1, with D uncertain. Sequencing was performed on cultured PBMCs, taken from culture after CMV antigen stimulation. CDR3 in DNA: TGTGCCAGCTCACCAGGGGAACAGAACAATGAGCAGTTCTTC. Translated: CASSPGEQNNEQFF.